This T cell receptor beta chain is from a study of shared clonotypes between healthy human individuals. Data came from immunoSEQ multiplex PCR; TCRdb stores just in-frame clones and leaves some out. Altogether 2,100,000 or so clones are present, approximately 95% being singletons, with the ten largest covering over 0.1%. Sequencing used naive CD4+ T cells sorted from blood. Stated subset: CD45RA+ positively selected. This sequence was found in a man aged 18 to 29 in good health.

The CDR3 nucleotides are TGTGCCAGCAGTGCAGACAGCTCCTATAATTCACCCCTCCACTTT. Its translation: CASSADSSYNSPLHF. This chain links TRBV6-1 with TRBJ1-6, with D tentatively TRBD1 (5 bases). Germline CDR1 and CDR2: MNHNS and SASEGT. V was shortened by 4 bases and J by 0 bases, with 7 bases between the two germline ends. The CDR3 totals 15 residues.